The rows below give T cell receptor beta chains drawn from one sample of a study of OX40 agonist ivuxolimab in advanced cancers. The protocol was immunoSEQ multiplex PCR, while the TCRdb copy is restricted to in-frame clones and leaves out a portion. The table shows approximately 40,000 clones, with about 80% occurring only once. Sequencing was performed on CD4+ or CD8+ T cells sorted from blood, taken in a trial of the OX40 agonist ivuxolimab. The receptors originated from an adult with an advanced solid tumor such as melanoma, head and neck, liver or kidney cancer. The CDR3 runs from the conserved cysteine through the conserved F or W.

cdr3_length	v_call	j_call	cdr3_aa
16	TRBV14	TRBJ2-7	CASSQTLAPSSYEQYF
15	TRBV7-2	TRBJ2-7	CASSSGTPSSYEQYF
15	TRBV7-8	TRBJ2-7	CASSLRTSGTYEQYF
15	TRBV4-3	TRBJ2-7	CASSQGLAGIYEQYF
15	TRBV6-5	TRBJ1-1	CASSFSFTRTGRAFF
12	TRBV29-1	TRBJ2-1	CSFGTGYNEQFF
15	TRBV10-1	TRBJ2-3	CASSVGRGQTDTQYF
13	TRBV6-5	TRBJ1-1	CASRRDINTEAFF
13	TRBV7-2	TRBJ2-5	CASSLGLQETQYF
15	TRBV7-6	TRBJ1-5	CASSLGTGANQPQHF
14	TRBV7-9	TRBJ1-1	CASSLAWGGHEAFF
14	TRBV7-9	TRBJ1-1	CASSWRQGGTEAFF
14	TRBV30	TRBJ1-4	CAWSVFGGIEKLFF
18	TRBV4-1	TRBJ2-7	CASSQTNMGLADSYEQYF
17	TRBV9	TRBJ2-5	CASSGGTSGGAQETQYF
14	TRBV21-1	TRBJ1-1	CASSKGTENTEAFF
15	TRBV7-2	TRBJ1-2	CASSLIATDFYGYTF
11	TRBV18	TRBJ2-5	CASSIQETQYF
14	TRBV7-2	TRBJ2-7	CASSSHRGVYEQYF
12	TRBV15	TRBJ2-1	CATSLGYNEQFF
16	TRBV5-4	TRBJ2-3	CASSLEGTVSTDTQYF
12	TRBV2	TRBJ2-3	CASSVSTDTQYF
15	TRBV29-1	TRBJ1-2	CSVAGTGRNNYGYTF
15	TRBV5-1	TRBJ1-5	CASSLGGRSSQPQHF
16	TRBV18	TRBJ2-2	CASSPPRTGLSGELFF
15	TRBV5-4	TRBJ1-5	CASSLDGGSNQPQHF
15	TRBV6-4	TRBJ1-2	CASSDSNRGVDGYTF
13	TRBV9	TRBJ1-4	CASSGWDNEKLFF
15	TRBV7-9	TRBJ2-1	CASSPLAALYNEQFF
17	TRBV15	TRBJ2-1	CATSRDDRVGSYNEQFF
15	TRBV18	TRBJ1-3	CASSPPILSGNTIYF
14	TRBV2	TRBJ2-1	CATFRDRVSNEQFF
15	TRBV21-1	TRBJ1-1	CASSKRGEMNTEAFF
13	TRBV12-5	TRBJ2-7	CASGFGRAYEQYF
16	TRBV7-6	TRBJ1-4	CASSLPVIGANEKLFF
13	TRBV7-7	TRBJ2-5	CASSWTVYETQYF
14	TRBV11-2	TRBJ2-2	CASSFGINTGELFF
13	TRBV19	TRBJ2-7	CASSIDGGNEQYF